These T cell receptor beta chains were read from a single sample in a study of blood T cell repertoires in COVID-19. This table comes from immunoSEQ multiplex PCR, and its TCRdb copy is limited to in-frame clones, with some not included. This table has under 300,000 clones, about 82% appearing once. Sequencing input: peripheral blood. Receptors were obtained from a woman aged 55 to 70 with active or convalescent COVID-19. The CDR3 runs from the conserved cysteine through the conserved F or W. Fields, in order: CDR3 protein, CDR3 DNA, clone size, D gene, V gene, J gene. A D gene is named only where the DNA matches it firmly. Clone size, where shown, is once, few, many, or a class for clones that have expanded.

cdr3_aa: CASSLTGGINYGYTF; cdr3_nt: TGTGCCAGCAGCCTGACAGGGGGTATAAACTATGGCTACACCTTC; clone_size: .; d_call: TRBD1; v_call: TRBV13; j_call: TRBJ1-2
cdr3_aa: CASSSRQGWGNTIYF; cdr3_nt: TGTGCCAGCAGCTCGAGACAGGGGTGGGGAAACACCATATATTTT; clone_size: .; d_call: TRBD1; v_call: TRBV7-2; j_call: TRBJ1-3
cdr3_aa: CSAEGGSRYGYTF; cdr3_nt: TGCAGCGCCGAGGGAGGTTCGAGGTATGGCTACACCTTC; clone_size: .; d_call: .; v_call: TRBV29-1; j_call: TRBJ1-2
cdr3_aa: CASTPTGTPFYGYTF; cdr3_nt: TGTGCCAGCACCCCGACCGGGACACCTTTTTATGGCTACACCTTC; clone_size: .; d_call: .; v_call: TRBV6-5; j_call: TRBJ1-2
cdr3_aa: CASRLDRGNEKLFF; cdr3_nt: TGTGCCAGCAGGTTGGACAGGGGGAATGAAAAACTGTTTTTT; clone_size: once; d_call: TRBD1; v_call: TRBV6-5; j_call: TRBJ1-4
cdr3_aa: CASSLGQSGSTDTQYF; cdr3_nt: TGTGCCAGCAGCTTAGGGCAGTCGGGAAGCACAGATACGCAGTATTTT; clone_size: once; d_call: .; v_call: TRBV7-2; j_call: TRBJ2-3
cdr3_aa: CASSLDRGQPQHF; cdr3_nt: TGTGCCAGCAGCTTAGATCGAGGTCAGCCCCAGCATTTT; clone_size: .; d_call: .; v_call: TRBV7-8; j_call: TRBJ1-5
cdr3_aa: CASSLVTGQALSEAFF; cdr3_nt: TGTGCCAGCAGCTTAGTTACGGGACAGGCATTGTCTGAAGCTTTCTTT; clone_size: .; d_call: TRBD1; v_call: TRBV7-8; j_call: TRBJ1-1
cdr3_aa: CASSGLGSRGDDTQYF; cdr3_nt: TGTGCCAGCAGCGGATTAGGGAGCAGGGGGGACGATACGCAGTATTTT; clone_size: .; d_call: .; v_call: TRBV11-2; j_call: TRBJ2-3
cdr3_aa: CASSPPGSGGAHEQFF; cdr3_nt: TGTGCCAGCAGCCCCCCAGGAAGCGGGGGGGCCCATGAGCAGTTCTTC; clone_size: .; d_call: TRBD2; v_call: TRBV11-3; j_call: TRBJ2-1
cdr3_aa: CASSLAGGGSGNTIYF; cdr3_nt: TGTGCCAGCAGCTTGGCTGGCGGGGGCTCTGGAAACACCATATATTTT; clone_size: .; d_call: .; v_call: TRBV5-8; j_call: TRBJ1-3
cdr3_aa: CASSSQVNTEAFF; cdr3_nt: TGTGCCAGCAGTTCTCAGGTGAACACTGAAGCTTTCTTT; clone_size: once; d_call: .; v_call: TRBV6-5; j_call: TRBJ1-1
cdr3_aa: CASSQQGGYGYTF; cdr3_nt: TGTGCCAGCAGCCAGCAGGGTGGCTATGGCTACACCTTC; clone_size: .; d_call: .; v_call: TRBV14; j_call: TRBJ1-2